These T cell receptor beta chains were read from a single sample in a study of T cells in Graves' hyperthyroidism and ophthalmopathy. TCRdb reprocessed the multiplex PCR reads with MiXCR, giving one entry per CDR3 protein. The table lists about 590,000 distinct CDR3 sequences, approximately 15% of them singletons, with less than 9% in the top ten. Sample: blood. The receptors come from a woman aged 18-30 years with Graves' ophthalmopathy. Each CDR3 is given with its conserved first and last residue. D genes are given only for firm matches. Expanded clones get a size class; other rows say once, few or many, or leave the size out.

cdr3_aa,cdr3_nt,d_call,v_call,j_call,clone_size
CASSIPPRLEGTEAFF,TGTGCCAGTAGTATCCCTCCCCGATTAGAGGGCACTGAAGCTTTCTTT,NA,TRBV19,TRBJ1-1,few
CASGTSGAQETQYF,TGTGCCAGCGGGACTAGCGGGGCCCAAGAGACCCAGTACTTC,TRBD2,TRBV9,TRBJ2-5,many
CASSLGAGANVDTQYF,TGTGCCAGCAGCTTGGGAGCGGGAGCGAACGTAGATACGCAGTATTTT,TRBD2,TRBV11-2,TRBJ2-3,many
CASSNPRDQYF,TGTGCCAGCAGTAACCCCCGGGACCAGTACTTC,NA,TRBV6-5,TRBJ2-5,few
CAISDRSDSNQPQHF,TGTGCCATCAGTGACAGGTCGGATAGCAATCAGCCCCAGCATTTT,NA,TRBV10-3,TRBJ1-5,NA
CASSRTGGTYEQYF,TGTGCCAGCAGTCGGACAGGGGGCACCTACGAGCAGTACTTC,TRBD1,TRBV12-3/TRBV12-4,TRBJ2-7,many
CASSERQGIYGELFF,TGTGCCAGCAGTGAGAGACAGGGCATATACGGGGAGCTGTTTTTT,TRBD1,TRBV28,TRBJ2-2,many
CASSFIPPSGQRLYGYTF,TGTGCCAGCAGTTTCATCCCGCCCTCTGGACAGCGCCTCTATGGCTACACCTTC,NA,TRBV27,TRBJ1-2,NA
CASSSADSYNYGYTF,TGTGCCAGCAGTTCCGCCGACAGCTATAACTATGGCTACACCTTC,NA,TRBV28,TRBJ1-2,many
CASSSLTGYGYTF,TGTGCCAGCAGCTCCCTCACGGGATATGGCTACACCTTC,NA,TRBV6-2/TRBV6-3,TRBJ1-2,many
CSARKDTSQAYEQYF,TGCAGTGCTAGAAAAGATACTAGCCAAGCCTACGAGCAGTACTTC,NA,TRBV20-1,TRBJ2-7,NA
CASSPPDRSYGYTF,TGTGCCAGCTCACCACCGGACAGGAGTTATGGCTACACCTTC,TRBD1,TRBV18,TRBJ1-2,many
CASGSIGQYGNTIYF,TGTGCCAGCGGGTCCATCGGGCAGTATGGAAACACCATATATTTT,NA,TRBV28,TRBJ1-3,many
CASSPRTRRLGMNTGELFF,TGTGCCAGCAGCCCCAGGACCAGACGACTGGGAATGAACACCGGGGAGCTGTTTTTT,NA,TRBV7-2,TRBJ2-2,many
CASSQRWRDRGPYNEQFF,TGTGCCAGCAGCCAAAGATGGAGGGACAGGGGGCCTTACAATGAGCAGTTCTTC,TRBD1,TRBV14,TRBJ2-1,few
CASSAPGLAGLYNEQFF,TGTGCCAGCAGCGCCCCGGGACTAGCTGGTTTGTACAATGAGCAGTTCTTC,TRBD2,TRBV9,TRBJ2-1,NA
CASSMGLTKETQYF,TGTGCCAGCAGCATGGGACTTACTAAAGAGACCCAGTACTTC,NA,TRBV6-1,TRBJ2-5,many
CASSLETPGSTEAFF,TGTGCCAGCAGCCTCGAGACTCCCGGATCTACTGAAGCTTTCTTT,NA,TRBV11-2,TRBJ1-1,many
CATSDSYEQFF,TGTGCCACCAGTGACAGCTATGAGCAGTTCTTC,NA,TRBV24-1,TRBJ2-1,many
CALLDKGEWTEAFF,TGTGCCCTGTTAGATAAAGGGGAGTGGACTGAAGCTTTCTTT,NA,TRBV7-9,TRBJ1-1,many
CASSPYLAGGSSDTQYF,TGCGCCAGCAGCCCGTACCTAGCGGGGGGGAGTTCGGATACGCAGTATTTT,TRBD2,TRBV5-1,TRBJ2-3,NA
CASSSGQVAAQPQHF,TGTGCCAGCAGTTCGGGACAGGTGGCCGCTCAGCCCCAGCATTTT,TRBD1,TRBV25-1,TRBJ1-5,NA
CASSDTLAGDSGELFF,TGTGCCAGCAGCGACACCTTAGCGGGAGATAGCGGGGAGCTGTTTTTT,TRBD2,TRBV7-2,TRBJ2-2,few
CASSLQGGPTYEQYF,TGTGCCAGCAGTCTTCAAGGGGGACCCACCTACGAGCAGTACTTC,NA,TRBV7-9,TRBJ2-7,few
CASSLGGTGTSGNTIYF,TGTGCCAGCAGCTTGGGGGGGACAGGAACCTCTGGAAACACCATATATTTT,TRBD1,TRBV7-9,TRBJ1-3,many
CASSWTRYEQYF,TGTGCCAGCAGCTGGACTAGGTACGAGCAGTACTTC,TRBD2,TRBV12-3/TRBV12-4,TRBJ2-7,NA
CATRSAEAGDYYGYTF,TGTGCCACACGTTCCGCCGAGGCAGGGGACTACTATGGCTACACCTTC,NA,TRBV2,TRBJ1-2,few
CASSLTTKGAGETQYF,TGTGCCAGCAGCTTAACGACAAAGGGGGCAGGCGAGACCCAGTACTTC,TRBD1,TRBV7-9,TRBJ2-5,many
CASSTQGGARTGSRSSEAFF,TGTGCCAGCAGTACACAGGGGGGGGCCCGGACAGGGTCTCGGTCATCTGAAGCTTTCTTT,TRBD1,TRBV6-1,TRBJ1-1,NA
CSVEYGTAQETQYF,TGCAGCGTTGAATACGGGACAGCCCAAGAGACCCAGTACTTC,TRBD1,TRBV29-1,TRBJ2-5,many
CAWGYHTEAFF,TGTGCCTGGGGATACCACACTGAAGCTTTCTTT,NA,TRBV30,TRBJ1-1,many
CASSRDRGQAEAFF,TGTGCCAGCAGCCGCGACAGGGGGCAGGCTGAAGCTTTCTTT,TRBD1,TRBV7-2,TRBJ1-1,many
CATSNYRGKARGEQFF,TGTGCCACCAGCAATTACAGGGGTAAAGCACGGGGTGAGCAGTTCTTC,TRBD1,TRBV15,TRBJ2-1,few
CASSQPLSREVVYNEQFF,TGTGCCAGCAGCCAACCGCTTTCGCGGGAGGTTGTCTACAATGAGCAGTTCTTC,TRBD2,TRBV16,TRBJ2-1,many
CATSRDVGQETQYF,TGTGCCACCAGCAGAGATGTAGGGCAAGAGACCCAGTACTTC,NA,TRBV15,TRBJ2-5,few
CASSFRRLHYNEQFF,TGTGCCAGCAGTTTTCGTAGGCTCCATTACAATGAGCAGTTCTTC,NA,TRBV28,TRBJ2-1,many
CASSFTRTGKSEQYF,TGTGCCAGCAGTTTCACACGGACGGGGAAGTCGGAGCAGTACTTC,NA,TRBV27,TRBJ2-7,many
CASSSPRWWGLGNTEAFF,TGTGCCAGCAGTTCCCCCCGTTGGTGGGGGCTTGGGAACACTGAAGCTTTCTTT,NA,TRBV12-3/TRBV12-4,TRBJ1-1,few
CASRPIQGGHKNIQYF,TGTGCCAGTAGACCCATCCAGGGTGGGCACAAAAACATTCAGTACTTC,NA,TRBV19,TRBJ2-4,NA
CASSSLTGEMIEQYF,TGTGCCAGCAGTTCATTGACAGGGGAGATGATCGAGCAGTACTTC,TRBD1,TRBV27,TRBJ2-7,few
CSVEEKWGQGGYTF,TGCAGCGTTGAAGAGAAGTGGGGACAGGGAGGCTACACCTTC,TRBD1,TRBV29-1,TRBJ1-2,NA